A single T cell receptor beta chain is shown here with its context. As processed by the authors: Reference gene primer amplification gave nucleated cell count estimates. Repertoires were generated with immunoSEQ multiplex PCR, while TCRdb's copy carries only in-frame clones and drops some. V and J calls and clone size follow that table, whereas D and trimming were derived from the DNA. Counted here are 300,000 or so clones, more than 80% occurring once; the ten biggest clones make up roughly 3.3%. The data stem from a study of blood T cell repertoires in COVID-19. In the study overall: Spain, Italy and the United States supplied samples that represented acute and convalescent COVID-19. In each case, the material was cDNA or gDNA derived from T cells, B-cell-depleted T cells, or PBMCs.

This CDR3 has 13 residues. Germline CDR1 reads SQVTM; CDR2 reads ANQGSEA. The V and J ends lost 6 bases and 6 bases, in that order; junction bases with no gene match: 8. Material: peripheral blood. The origin of this receptor is a woman aged 40 to 50 with acute or convalescent COVID-19. The chain has TRBV29-1 and TRBJ2-7; 10 positions match TRBD1. CDR3 sequence reads: CSVAGTGDTEQYV. The CDR3 DNA reads as TGCAGCGTCGCCGGGACAGGGGATACCGAGCAGTACGTC.